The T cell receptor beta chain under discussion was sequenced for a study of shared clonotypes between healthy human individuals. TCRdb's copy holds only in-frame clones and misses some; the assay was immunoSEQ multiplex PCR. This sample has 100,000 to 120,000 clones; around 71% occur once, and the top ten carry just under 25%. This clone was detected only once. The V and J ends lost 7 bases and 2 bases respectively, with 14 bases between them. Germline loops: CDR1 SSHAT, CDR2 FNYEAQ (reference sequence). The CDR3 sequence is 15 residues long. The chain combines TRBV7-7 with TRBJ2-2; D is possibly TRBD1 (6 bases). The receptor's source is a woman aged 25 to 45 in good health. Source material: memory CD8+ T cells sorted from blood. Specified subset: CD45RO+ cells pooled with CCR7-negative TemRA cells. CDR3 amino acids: CASTPGHSNTGELFF. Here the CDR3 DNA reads TGTGCCAGCACCCCGGGACACTCTAACACCGGGGAGCTGTTTTTT. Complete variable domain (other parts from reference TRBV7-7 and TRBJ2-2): GAGVSQSPRYKVTKRGQDVTLRCDPISSHATLYWYQQALGQGPEFLTYFNYEAQPDKSGLPSDRFSAERPEGSISTLTIQRTEQRDSAMYRCASTPGHSNTGELFFGEGSRLTVL.